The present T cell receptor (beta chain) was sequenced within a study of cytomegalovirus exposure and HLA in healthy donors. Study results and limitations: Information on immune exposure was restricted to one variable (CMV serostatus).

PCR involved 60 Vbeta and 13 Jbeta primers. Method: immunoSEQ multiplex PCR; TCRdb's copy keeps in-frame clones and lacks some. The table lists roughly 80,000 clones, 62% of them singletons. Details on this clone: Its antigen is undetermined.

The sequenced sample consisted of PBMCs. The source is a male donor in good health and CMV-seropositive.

This CDR3 reads CASSIQTVENTEAFF. CDR3 in DNA: TGTGCCAGCAGTATACAGACCGTCGAGAACACTGAAGCTTTCTTT. The chain combines TRBV6-5 with TRBJ1-1; no reliable D call. Per the germline V gene, CDR1 is MNHEY and CDR2 is SVGAGI. This CDR3 spans 15 amino acids. V gave up 5 bases and J gave up 1 base, with 14 bases separating them.